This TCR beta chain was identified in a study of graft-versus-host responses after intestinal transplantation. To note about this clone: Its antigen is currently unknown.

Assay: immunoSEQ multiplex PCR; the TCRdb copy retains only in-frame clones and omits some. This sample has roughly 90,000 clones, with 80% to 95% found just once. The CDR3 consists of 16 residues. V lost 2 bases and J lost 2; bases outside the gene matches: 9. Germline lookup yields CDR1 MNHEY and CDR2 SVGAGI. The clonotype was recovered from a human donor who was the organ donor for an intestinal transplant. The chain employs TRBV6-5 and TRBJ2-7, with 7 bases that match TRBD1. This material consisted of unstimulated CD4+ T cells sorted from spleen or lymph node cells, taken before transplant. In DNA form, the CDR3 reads TGTGCCAGCAGTTACACCCAACTGACAGGGACCTACGAGCAGTACTTC. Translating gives CASSYTQLTGTYEQYF.